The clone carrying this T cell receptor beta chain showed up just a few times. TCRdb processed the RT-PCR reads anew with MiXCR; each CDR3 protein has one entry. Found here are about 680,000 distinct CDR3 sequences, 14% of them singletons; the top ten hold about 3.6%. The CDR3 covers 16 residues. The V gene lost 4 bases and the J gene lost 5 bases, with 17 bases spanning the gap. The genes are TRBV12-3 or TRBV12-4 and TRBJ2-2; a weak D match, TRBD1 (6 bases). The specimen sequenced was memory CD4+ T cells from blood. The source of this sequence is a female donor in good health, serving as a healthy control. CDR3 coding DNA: TGTGCCAGCAGTTCTCCTGGGACCGACAGGACCGGGGAGCTGTTTTTT. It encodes CASSSPGTDRTGELFF.